This T cell receptor beta chain was sequenced for a study of response to subunit inactivated influenza vaccine. Study-wide results and caveats: The authors suggested that few new T cells are recruited per seasonal influenza vaccination.

In this sample, this clonotype turned up many times. The antigen is undetermined. The CDR3 consists of 15 residues. In germline, CDR1 is SGHRS, CDR2 YFSETQ. Trimming left V 0 bases short and J 3 bases short, with 13 bases between. One entry per CDR3 protein results from TCRdb running MiXCR on the RT-PCR reads. The data contain over 400,000 distinct CDR3 sequences, roughly 11% of them seen just once; the ten biggest clones take up less than 15%. The chain joins TRBV5-1 to TRBJ2-7; D may be TRBD1 or TRBD2 (5 bases each). The receptor comes from a middle-aged man who received an inactivated influenza vaccine. Sample: PBMCs from blood, taken 35 to 45 days after vaccination. The CDR3 protein is CASSLGGYGGYEQYF. In nucleotides, the CDR3 is TGCGCCAGCAGCTTGGGGGGCTATGGAGGCTACGAGCAGTACTTC. Full variable domain (rest looked up from reference TRBV5-1 and TRBJ2-7): KAGVTQTPRYLIKTRGQQVTLSCSPISGHRSVSWYQQTPGQGLQFLFEYFSETQRNKGNFPGRFSGRQFSNSRSEMNVSTLELGDSALYLCASSLGGYGGYEQYFGPGTRLTVT.